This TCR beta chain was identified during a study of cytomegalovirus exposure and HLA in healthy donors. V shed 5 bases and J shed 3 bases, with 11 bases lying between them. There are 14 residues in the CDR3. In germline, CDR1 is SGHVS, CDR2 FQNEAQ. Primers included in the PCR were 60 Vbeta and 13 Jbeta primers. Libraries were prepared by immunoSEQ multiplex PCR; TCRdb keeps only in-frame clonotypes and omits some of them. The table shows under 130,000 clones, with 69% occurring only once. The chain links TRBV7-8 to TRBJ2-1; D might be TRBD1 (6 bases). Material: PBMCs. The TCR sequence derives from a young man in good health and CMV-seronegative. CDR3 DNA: TGTGCCAGCAGCCCCTCGGACAGCTACAATGAGCAGTTCTTC. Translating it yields CASSPSDSYNEQFF.